A single sample is the source of the 27 T cell receptor beta chains below, sequenced in a study of blood T cell repertoires in COVID-19. Data came from immunoSEQ multiplex PCR; TCRdb stores just in-frame clones and leaves some out. This sample has 250,000 to 300,000 clones, with approximately 87% found just once. The source material was peripheral blood. Receptors were obtained from a woman in her 30s with COVID-19, enrolled during active disease.

The chain employs TRBV24-1 and TRBJ2-1, with TRBD2 identical over 12 bases. V was pared by 6 bases and J by 6 bases, with 8 bases of the junction left unmatched. This CDR3 is 16 amino acids long. Germline CDR1 KGHDR, CDR2 SFDVKD. CDR3 bases: TGTGCCACCAGTCGAGGGGCTAGCGGGGGGGGCAATGAGCAGTTCTTC. Encoded protein: CATSRGASGGGNEQFF.

The rearrangement links TRBV3-1 (or the pseudogene TRBV3-2) to TRBJ2-7; no reliable D call. This CDR3 comprises 12 residues. Germline assignment: CDR1 LGHDT and CDR2 YNNKEL (reference sequence). The V end lost 5 bases, the J end lost 7 bases, and 12 bases lay between the germline ends. CDR3 loop: CASSLLPMEQYF. The DNA of the CDR3 is TGTGCCAGCAGCTTGCTCCCTATGGAGCAGTACTTC.

Here the CDR3 DNA reads TGCAGCGTTGAGAGGGGGCTACAAGAGACCCAGTACTTC. It encodes CSVERGLQETQYF. The chain recombines TRBV29-1 with TRBJ2-5; 7 nucleotides line up with TRBD1. CDR3 length equals 13 residues. Germline V CDR1 and CDR2: SQVTM, ANQGSEA. V shed 3 bases, J shed 2 bases, and the junction held 3 bases outside the gene matches.

This chain links TRBV12-3 or TRBV12-4 with TRBJ1-2; 7 positions match TRBD1. The ends lost 11 bases at V and 4 bases at J; junction bases unmatched: 7. The CDR3 contains 12 residues. For the CDR3, the DNA is TGTGCCTCTCGCGGGGACAGCTATGGCTACACCTTC. Translating it yields CASRGDSYGYTF.

The CDR3 here is CASSLVAEDGYTF. CDR3 bases: TGTGCCAGCAGCTTAGTCGCGGAGGACGGCTACACCTTC. This chain links TRBV7-8 with TRBJ1-2; D unresolved. The CDR3 covers 13 residues. The germline V gene encodes CDR1 SGHVS and CDR2 FQNEAQ. Between the trimmed V and J ends, which lost 1 base and 8 bases, there was a span of 11 bases.

The count of this clone is one. The V call is TRBV13, the J call TRBJ2-7; D is undetermined. The germline V gene encodes CDR1 PRHDT and CDR2 FYEKMQ (reference sequence). The V gene lost 2 bases and the J gene lost 2 bases, with 10 bases spanning the gap. The CDR3 extends over 14 amino acids. CDR3 loop: CASSLSPKPYEQYF. CDR3 in DNA: TGTGCCAGCAGCTTATCCCCGAAGCCCTACGAGCAGTACTTC.

The sample holds a few counts of this clone. The rearrangement links TRBV27 to TRBJ2-2; a weak D match, TRBD2 (6 bases). Trimming shortened V by 3 bases and J by 4 bases, and 12 bases separated the two germline ends. This CDR3 spans 15 amino acids. The germline V gene has CDR1 MNHEY and CDR2 SMNVEV (reference sequence). This CDR3 reads CASSFVISGTGELFF. DNA for the CDR3: TGTGCCAGCAGTTTCGTGATTAGCGGCACCGGGGAGCTGTTTTTT.

The chain employs TRBV4-1 and TRBJ1-3; D is undetermined. The length of the CDR3 is 13 residues. Germline V gene sequence: CDR1 MGHRA, CDR2 YSYEKL. V was shortened by 2 bases and J by 0 bases, with 2 bases between the two germline ends. In DNA form, the CDR3 reads TGCGCCAGCAGCCAACACTCTGGAAACACCATATATTTT. This encodes CASSQHSGNTIYF.

This clone was seen a handful of times. In the same sample, other DNA sequences code for this CDR3. V gene TRBV18 combines with J gene TRBJ1-2; D call uncertain. Trimming removed 0 bases from V and 2 bases from J, with 10 bases in between. Germline V gives CDR1 KGHSH, CDR2 LQKENI. There are 15 residues in the CDR3. CDR3 sequence (DNA): TGTGCCAGCTCACCACCGGCAGGCACCAACTATGGCTACACCTTC. Protein: CASSPPAGTNYGYTF.

The rearrangement uses TRBV7-8 and TRBJ1-2; D perhaps matches TRBD1 (5 bases). The CDR3 runs to 15 residues. The germline V and J ends were trimmed by 0 bases and 4 bases, with 12 bases remaining between them. Germline assignment: CDR1 SGHVS and CDR2 FQNEAQ. CDR3 nucleotides: TGTGCCAGCAGCTTAGCGACGGCAGGGTCCTATGGCTACACCTTC. Its protein product is CASSLATAGSYGYTF.

The rearrangement joins TRBV19 to TRBJ1-2, with D hard to call. Looked up from germline, CDR1 is LNHDA and CDR2 is SQIVND (reference sequence). Trimming left V 0 bases short and J 4 bases short, with 12 bases between. This CDR3 is 15 amino acids long. CDR3 coding DNA: TGTGCCAGTAGTATAGATCCTATCGCTTTCTATGGCTACACCTTC. It encodes CASSIDPIAFYGYTF.

CDR3 protein: CASTPPSGGATDTQYF. The CDR3 bases are TGCGCCAGCACCCCACCTAGCGGGGGGGCCACAGATACGCAGTATTTT. J is TRBJ2-3 and V is TRBV4-1; 12 bases fit TRBD2. The germline V gene encodes CDR1 MGHRA and CDR2 YSYEKL. This CDR3 region has 16 residues. The V gene end was trimmed by 7 bases and the J gene end by 2 bases; junction bases not matched to a gene: 7.

The chain couples TRBV3-1 (or the pseudogene TRBV3-2) to TRBJ1-6; TRBD1 aligns across 9 bases. The CDR3 has 14 residues. The V and J ends lost 3 bases and 10 bases, in that order; junction bases with no gene match: 4. The V gene's germline CDR1 is LGHDT and CDR2 YNNKEL (reference sequence). CDR3: CASSQGQGGSPLHF. CDR3 sequence (DNA): TGTGCCAGCAGCCAGGGACAGGGTGGATCACCCCTCCACTTT.

V usage is TRBV30 and J usage is TRBJ1-5; D is unclear. The length of the CDR3 is 14 residues. The germline gives CDR1 GTSNPN, CDR2 SVGIG (reference sequence). V lost 3 bases and J 5 bases, leaving 14 bases between the germline ends. The CDR3 reads CAWSTLTPDQPQHF. The CDR3 DNA follows: TGTGCCTGGAGCACACTAACCCCCGATCAGCCCCAGCATTTT.

The gene calls are TRBV30 and TRBJ1-1, with a tentative D call TRBD1 (6 bases). Trimming shortened V by 1 base and J by 2 bases, and 14 bases separated the two germline ends. This CDR3 region has 15 residues. Germline-derived CDR1 and CDR2 are GTSNPN and SVGIG (reference sequence). The CDR3 DNA follows: TGTGCCTGGAGTGGCCACAGGGCCAGAAACACTGAAGCTTTCTTT. Amino acids: CAWSGHRARNTEAFF.

This rearrangement joins TRBV4-1 to TRBJ2-5; 11 bases match TRBD2. V was clipped by 3 bases and J by 4 bases; unmatched bases: 4. Germline V gene lookup returns CDR1 MGHRA and CDR2 YSYEKL. The CDR3 sequence is 15 residues long. CDR3 amino acids: CASSHSGGAPETQYF. The CDR3 region has the DNA TGCGCCAGCAGCCATAGCGGGGGGGCCCCAGAGACCCAGTACTTC.

As concerns this clone: A read error may produce the germline difference seen at one junction end. The chain's CDR3 is CATRGQANSGYTF. The CDR3 bases are TGTGCCACCAGAGGACAGGCTAACTCTGGCTACACCTTC. The genes are TRBV5-8 and TRBJ1-2; TRBD1 aligns across 7 bases. Germline loops: CDR1 SGHTS, CDR2 YDEGEE. CDR3 length: 13 amino acids. Filled out from reference TRBV5-8 and TRBJ1-2, the complete variable domain reads EAGVTQSPTHLIKTRGQQATLRCSPISGHTSVYWYQQALGLGLQFLLWYDEGEERNRGNFPPRFSGRQFPNYSSELNVNALELEDSALYLCATRGQANSGYTFGSGTRLTVV.

Note on this clone: Additional DNA sequences in this sample encode the identical CDR3. The rearrangement uses TRBV5-1 and TRBJ2-7; D is ambiguous. Germline values: CDR1 SGHRS, CDR2 YFSETQ. The CDR3 spans 11 residues. The V and J ends lost 2 bases and 6 bases respectively, with 6 bases between them. CDR3 bases: TGCGCCAGCAGCTTCAGGTCCGAGCAGTACTTC. Residues: CASSFRSEQYF.

A few counts support this clone. The chain employs TRBV19 and TRBJ2-5; tentative D call: TRBD1 (8 bases). Trimming shortened V by 5 bases and J by 3 bases, and 16 bases separated the two germline ends. This CDR3 comprises 15 residues. Germline CDR1 is LNHDA and CDR2 is SQIVND (reference sequence). The CDR3 DNA is TGTGCCAGTAGTTCCGACAGGGGACTAAAAGAGACCCAGTACTTC. It encodes CASSSDRGLKETQYF.

Comments on this clone: One end of the junction fails to match germline, which may point to a read error. The chain is built from TRBV10-2 and TRBJ2-3; the D is unclear. In germline, CDR1 is WSHSY, CDR2 SAAADI. The CDR3 consists of 13 residues. CDR3 loop: CASSEPLTDTQYF. The CDR3 bases are TGCGCCAGTAGTGAGCCCCTCACAGATACGCAGTATTTT.

V and J are TRBV2 and TRBJ2-2; unclear D gene. V dropped 4 bases and J dropped 6 bases, with 15 bases sitting between them. CDR3 length: 15 amino acids. The germline gives CDR1 SNHLY, CDR2 FYNNEI. CDR3 in amino acids: CASSAPPWSAGELFF. CDR3 coding DNA: TGTGCCAGCAGTGCTCCCCCCTGGAGCGCCGGGGAGCTGTTTTTT.

CDR3 nucleotides: TGTGCCAGCAGCCCCTTCGGTGGGCGGGGCAGCGATGAGCAGTTCTTC. Translated: CASSPFGGRGSDEQFF. This chain joins TRBV3-1 (or the pseudogene TRBV3-2) and TRBJ2-1, with TRBD2 as a possible D gene (6 bases). The CDR3 consists of 16 residues. CDR1 is LGHDT, CDR2 YNNKEL, per germline (reference sequence). The germline V and J ends were trimmed by 4 bases and 8 bases, with 21 bases remaining between them.

Points on this clone: Additional DNA sequences in this sample encode the identical CDR3. CDR3 DNA: TGCGCCAGCAGGCAGGGTGGTAGCAATCAGCCCCAGCATTTT. It encodes CASRQGGSNQPQHF. The chain has TRBV10-2 and TRBJ1-5; TRBD1 is a possible D gene (5 bases). CDR3 length: 14 amino acids. Per germline, CDR1 WSHSY and CDR2 SAAADI. Trimming cost V 6 bases and J 0 bases, with 9 bases left between them.

The chain combines TRBV20-1 with TRBJ2-2; D not resolved. V dropped 3 bases and J dropped 3 bases, with 2 bases sitting between them. The CDR3 covers 11 residues. The germline gives CDR1 DFQATT, CDR2 SNEGSKA (reference sequence). This CDR3 is CSASDTGELFF. CDR3 DNA: TGCAGTGCTAGCGACACCGGGGAGCTGTTTTTT.

This clone occurred a few times. V usage is TRBV5-8 and J usage is TRBJ1-4; D is undetermined. The V and J ends lost 0 bases and 8 bases respectively, with 11 bases between them. Germline CDR1 and CDR2: SGHTS and YDEGEE. There are 14 residues in the CDR3. CDR3 sequence (DNA): TGTGCCAGCAGCTTGGACAGCTTTGAGGAAAAACTGTTTTTT. Its translation is CASSLDSFEEKLFF.

The chain uses TRBV30 and TRBJ2-7; no clear D. In germline, CDR1 is GTSNPN, CDR2 SVGIG (reference sequence). V dropped 3 bases and J dropped 0 bases, with 12 bases sitting between them. The CDR3 extends over 14 amino acids. CDR3 DNA sequence: TGTGCCTGGAGCCAATCCCTTAGCTCCTACGAGCAGTACTTC. It encodes CAWSQSLSSYEQYF.

The chain combines TRBV19 with TRBJ2-3; 10 bases line up with TRBD1. The length of the CDR3 is 14 residues. Germline V gene sequence: CDR1 LNHDA, CDR2 SQIVND (reference sequence). Trimming at V came to 7 bases and at J to 4 bases, leaving 5 bases not matched to a gene. The CDR3 here is CASTGTGDADTQYF. The CDR3 region has the DNA TGTGCCAGTACCGGGACAGGGGACGCAGATACGCAGTATTTT.